This T cell receptor beta chain was retrieved from a study of T-cell memory formation after mild COVID-19 (dated by TCRdb to 2020 to 2023). In terms of the full investigation: TCR sequence clusters from the two donors were found to be largely donor specific. Longitudinal TCRalpha and TCRbeta repertoire sequencing tracked T-cell clones expanding and contracting after mild COVID-19 in two donors. Two young, previously healthy adult volunteers, one female and one male, were included in the cohort. Findings and caveats that apply to the study as a whole: Whether the second-wave clones peaking on day 37 were SARS-CoV-2 specific was not confirmed. Some responding clones were found in pre-infection memory, which suggests that pre-existing cross-reactive memory T cells took part in the SARS-CoV-2 response. Contracting CD4+ clones were located mainly in the CM and EM memory subsets, whereas CD8+ clones were found to be enriched in EMRA. The study covered only a couple of mild cases, and larger cohorts including severe cases with pre-infection samples were considered necessary. Clones contracting from day 15 to 85 had balanced CD4/CD8 phenotypes, while a second wave expanding from day 15 to 37 was biased towards CD4+.

Ficoll-Paque density gradient centrifugation was used to isolate PBMCs. This clonotype was found a few times. It has no known antigen specificity. One base away there is no much larger clone; base qualities are not given. Instrument used: Illumina NovaSeq 6000. Using 5'RACE with constant-segment primers, TCRalpha and TCRbeta cDNA libraries were constructed, with sample barcodes and unique molecular identifiers added in the process. RNA was extracted from every sample with Trizol reagent. Amplification of the libraries took two PCR steps, and the second step added a second sample barcode plus Illumina TruSeq adapters. Libraries were sequenced on an Illumina NovaSeq with 2 x 150 bp paired-end reads. Regarding the original processing steps: Demultiplexing of reads and collapsing into UMI-guided consensus sequences were performed with migec v1.2.7. Using mixcr v2.1.11, UMI consensuses were aligned to TRA and TRB V and J templates and then assembled into clonotypes. A clonotype was counted as expanded or contracted only if both edgeR and NoisET called the change significant, with noise models trained on biological replicates. For edgeR calls, a false discovery rate-adjusted p below 0.01 and a log2 fold-change threshold of 1 were applied. As an exploratory analysis of dynamics, max-normalized trajectories of the 1000 most abundant clonotypes were examined by PCA with hierarchical clustering. Separately sequenced CD4+ and CD8+ repertoires were used to assign a CD4 or CD8 phenotype to each responding clone. Using fastp trimming at Q25 and MiXCR clonotype assembly, TCRdb reanalyzed the public sequencing data and kept in-frame beta chains. Records with the same CDR3 protein are collapsed into one entry carrying the most frequent genes and DNA. TCRdb's processing, not the study's, gives the V and J calls here. For this sample the table gives just over 150,000 distinct CDR3 sequences, of which roughly 31% were detected only once. The leading ten clones occupy 12% of the sample.

The sample consisted of PBMCs or a T cell subset sorted from them (not recorded which). This receptor was identified in an adult woman who had mild COVID-19 (a few samples of this study predate the infection). The sample titles of this study are shuffled in the database, so cell type and time point are left out; the donor was told from shared clones.

The DNA sequence follows: TGCAGTGCTAGAGATACGGGACGGTGGGGCTCTGGGGCCAACGTCCTGACTTTC. Its translation is CSARDTGRWGSGANVLTF. The rearranged segments are TRBV20-1 and TRBJ2-6; the D gene is tentatively TRBD1 or TRBD2, each matching 5 bases. The CDR3 has 18 amino acids, counting the end cysteine and phenylalanine. The retained sequence is limited to the CDR3, 54 bases, with the frame set at the first base. Cut back by 0 bases and 0 bases, the V and J ends lie 15 bases apart. The germline V gene (reference sequence) specifies DFQATT as CDR1 and SNEGSKA as CDR2.